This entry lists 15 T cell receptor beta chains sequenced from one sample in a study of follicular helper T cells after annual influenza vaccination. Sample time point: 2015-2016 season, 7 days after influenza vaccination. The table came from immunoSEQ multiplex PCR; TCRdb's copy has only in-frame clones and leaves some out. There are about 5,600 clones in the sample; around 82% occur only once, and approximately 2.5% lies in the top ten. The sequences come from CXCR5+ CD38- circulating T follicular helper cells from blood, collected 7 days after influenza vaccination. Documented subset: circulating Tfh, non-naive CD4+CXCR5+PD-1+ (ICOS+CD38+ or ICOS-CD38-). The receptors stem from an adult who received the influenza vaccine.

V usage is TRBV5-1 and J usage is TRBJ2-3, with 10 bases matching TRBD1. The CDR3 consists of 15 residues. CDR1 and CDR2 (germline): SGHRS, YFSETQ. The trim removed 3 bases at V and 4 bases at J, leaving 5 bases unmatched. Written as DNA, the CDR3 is TGCGCCAGCAGCTGGACAGGGGGAGCCCCAGATACGCAGTATTTT. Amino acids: CASSWTGGAPDTQYF. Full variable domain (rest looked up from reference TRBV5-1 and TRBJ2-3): KAGVTQTPRYLIKTRGQQVTLSCSPISGHRSVSWYQQTPGQGLQFLFEYFSETQRNKGNFPGRFSGRQFSNSRSEMNVSTLELGDSALYLCASSWTGGAPDTQYFGPGTRLTVL.

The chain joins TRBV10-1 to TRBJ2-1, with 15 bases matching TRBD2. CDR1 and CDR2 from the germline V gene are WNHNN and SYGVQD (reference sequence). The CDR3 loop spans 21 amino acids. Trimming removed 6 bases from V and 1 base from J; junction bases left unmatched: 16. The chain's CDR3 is CASSPTPGLAGGGGSYNEQFF. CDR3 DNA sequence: TGCGCCAGCAGCCCTACTCCGGGACTAGCGGGAGGAGGAGGGTCCTACAATGAGCAGTTCTTC.

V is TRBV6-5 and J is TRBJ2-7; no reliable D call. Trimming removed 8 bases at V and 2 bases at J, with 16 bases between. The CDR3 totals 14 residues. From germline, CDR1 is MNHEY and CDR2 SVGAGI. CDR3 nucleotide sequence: TGTGCCAGCGGCGAGAGGCATCGAACCTACGAGCAGTACTTC. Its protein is CASGERHRTYEQYF.

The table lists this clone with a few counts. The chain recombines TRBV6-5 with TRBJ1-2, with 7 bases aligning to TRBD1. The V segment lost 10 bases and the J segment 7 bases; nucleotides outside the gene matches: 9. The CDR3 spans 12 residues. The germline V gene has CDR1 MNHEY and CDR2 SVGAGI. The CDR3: CATSQGSGGYTF. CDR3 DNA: TGTGCCACCTCACAGGGGAGCGGTGGCTACACCTTC.

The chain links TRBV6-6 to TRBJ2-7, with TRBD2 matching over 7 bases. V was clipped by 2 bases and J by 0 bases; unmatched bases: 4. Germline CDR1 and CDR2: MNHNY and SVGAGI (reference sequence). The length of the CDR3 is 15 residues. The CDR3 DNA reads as TGTGCCAGCAGTTACCTGGAGCGGGGCTCCTACGAGCAGTACTTC. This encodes CASSYLERGSYEQYF.

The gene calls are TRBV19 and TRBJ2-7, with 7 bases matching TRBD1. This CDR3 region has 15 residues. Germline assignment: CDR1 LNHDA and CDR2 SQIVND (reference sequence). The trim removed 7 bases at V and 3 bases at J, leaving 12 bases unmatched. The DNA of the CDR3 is TGTGCCAGTATACATTTCGCAGGGGGTGACTACGAGCAGTACTTC. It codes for CASIHFAGGDYEQYF.

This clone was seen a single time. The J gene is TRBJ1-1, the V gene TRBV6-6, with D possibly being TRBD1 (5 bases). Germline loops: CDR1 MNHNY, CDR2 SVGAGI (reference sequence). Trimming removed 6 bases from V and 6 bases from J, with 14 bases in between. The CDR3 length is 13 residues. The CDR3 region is CASRQGWGSEAFF. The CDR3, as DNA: TGTGCCAGCAGACAAGGGTGGGGCTCTGAAGCTTTCTTT.

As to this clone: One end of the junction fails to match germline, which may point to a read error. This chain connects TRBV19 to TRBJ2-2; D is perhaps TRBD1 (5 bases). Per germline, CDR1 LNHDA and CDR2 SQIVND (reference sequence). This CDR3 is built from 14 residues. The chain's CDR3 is CASSVETVTGELFF. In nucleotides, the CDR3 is TGTGCCAGTAGTGTAGAGACAGTCACCGGGGAGCTGTTTTTT.

The CDR3 is CASRIRTSGAGTGELFF. The CDR3 DNA sequence: TGTGCCAGCAGAATCCGGACTAGCGGGGCTGGGACCGGGGAGCTGTTTTTT. This chain connects TRBV28 to TRBJ2-2; TRBD2 matches at 12 bases. There are 17 residues in the CDR3. V lost 6 bases, J lost 5 bases, and 10 bases stayed unmatched. CDR1 and CDR2 from the germline V gene are MDHEN and SYDVKM.

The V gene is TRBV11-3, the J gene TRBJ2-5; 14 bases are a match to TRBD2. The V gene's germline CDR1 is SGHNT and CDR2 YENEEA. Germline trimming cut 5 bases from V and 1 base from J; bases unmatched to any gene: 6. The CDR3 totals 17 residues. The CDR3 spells CASSLGLAGGTQETQYF. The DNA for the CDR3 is TGTGCCAGCAGCCTCGGACTAGCGGGGGGAACCCAAGAGACCCAGTACTTC.

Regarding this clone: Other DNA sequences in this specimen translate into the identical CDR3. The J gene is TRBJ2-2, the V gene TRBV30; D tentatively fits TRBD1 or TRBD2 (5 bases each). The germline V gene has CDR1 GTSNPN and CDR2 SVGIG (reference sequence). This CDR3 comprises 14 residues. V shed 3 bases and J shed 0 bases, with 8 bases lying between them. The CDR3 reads CAWRRGTNTGELFF. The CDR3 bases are TGTGCCTGGAGGAGGGGAACGAACACCGGGGAGCTGTTTTTT.

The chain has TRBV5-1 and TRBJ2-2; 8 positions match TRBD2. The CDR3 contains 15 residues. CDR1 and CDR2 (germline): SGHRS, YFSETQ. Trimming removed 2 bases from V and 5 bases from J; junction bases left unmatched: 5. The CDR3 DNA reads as TGCGCCAGCAGCTTCTCCGGGACTAGTACCGGGGAGCTGTTTTTT. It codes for CASSFSGTSTGELFF.

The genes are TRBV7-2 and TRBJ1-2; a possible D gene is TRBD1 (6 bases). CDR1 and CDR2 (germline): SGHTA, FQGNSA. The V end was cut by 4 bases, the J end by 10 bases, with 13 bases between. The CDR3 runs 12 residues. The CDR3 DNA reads TGTGCCAGCAGCTCCTTAGGGGGGGCCTACACCTTC. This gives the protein CASSSLGGAYTF.

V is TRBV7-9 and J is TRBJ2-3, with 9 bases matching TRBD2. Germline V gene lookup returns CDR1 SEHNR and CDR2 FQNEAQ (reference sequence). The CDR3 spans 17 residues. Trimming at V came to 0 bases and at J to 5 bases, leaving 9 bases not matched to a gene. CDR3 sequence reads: CASSLAVLWTSEDTQYF. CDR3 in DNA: TGTGCCAGCAGCTTAGCAGTGCTGTGGACTAGCGAAGATACGCAGTATTTT.

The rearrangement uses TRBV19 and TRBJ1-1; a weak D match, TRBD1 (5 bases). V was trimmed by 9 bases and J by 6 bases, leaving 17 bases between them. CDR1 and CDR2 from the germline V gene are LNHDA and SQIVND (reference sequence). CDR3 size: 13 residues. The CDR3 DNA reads TGTGCCAGCTTTCTCCTTGGGGGGGCTGAAGCTTTCTTT. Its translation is CASFLLGGAEAFF.